A single sample is the source of the 2 T cell receptor beta chains below, sequenced in a study of beta chain features in type 1 diabetes. Sequencing targeted expressed TCRB transcripts, as all isolated RNA had been reverse transcribed. The data were produced by immunoSEQ multiplex PCR, yet TCRdb's version contains in-frame clones alone and is incomplete. Of about 140,000 clones listed, 9% to 10% are singletons. Sequencing used central memory CD4+ T cells from blood. These receptor sequences come from a woman aged 40 to 50 in good health.

The rearrangement links TRBV29-1 to TRBJ2-3, with TRBD1 matching over 8 bases. The CDR3 is 14 residues long. V shed 3 bases, J shed 1 base, and the junction held 3 bases outside the gene matches. Looked up from germline, CDR1 is SQVTM and CDR2 is ANQGSEA. The CDR3 sequence is CSVELGQGTDTQYF. The CDR3 DNA sequence: TGCAGCGTTGAGCTGGGACAGGGCACAGATACGCAGTATTTT.

This clone was seen more than once but under ten times. The chain uses TRBV6-1 and TRBJ2-3, with 9 bases aligning to TRBD1. Germline V gives CDR1 MNHNS, CDR2 SASEGT. The V gene end was trimmed by 6 bases and the J gene end by 2 bases; junction bases not matched to a gene: 3. The CDR3 is 14 amino acids. In DNA form, the CDR3 reads TGTGCCAGCAGAAGGGACAGGGCCACAGATACGCAGTATTTT. Protein sequence: CASRRDRATDTQYF.